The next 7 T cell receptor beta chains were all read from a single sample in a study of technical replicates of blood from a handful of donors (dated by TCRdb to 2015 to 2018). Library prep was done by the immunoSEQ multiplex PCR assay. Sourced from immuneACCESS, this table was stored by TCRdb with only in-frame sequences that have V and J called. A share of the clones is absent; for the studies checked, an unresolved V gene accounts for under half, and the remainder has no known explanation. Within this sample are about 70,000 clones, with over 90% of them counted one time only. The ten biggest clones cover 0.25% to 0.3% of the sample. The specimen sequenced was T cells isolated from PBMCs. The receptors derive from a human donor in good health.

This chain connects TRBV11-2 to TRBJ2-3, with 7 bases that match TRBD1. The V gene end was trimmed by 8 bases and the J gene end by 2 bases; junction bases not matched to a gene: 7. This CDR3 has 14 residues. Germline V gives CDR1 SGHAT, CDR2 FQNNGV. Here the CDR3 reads CASSRQGITDTQYF. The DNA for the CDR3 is TGTGCCAGCTCGCGACAGGGCATCACAGATACGCAGTATTTT.

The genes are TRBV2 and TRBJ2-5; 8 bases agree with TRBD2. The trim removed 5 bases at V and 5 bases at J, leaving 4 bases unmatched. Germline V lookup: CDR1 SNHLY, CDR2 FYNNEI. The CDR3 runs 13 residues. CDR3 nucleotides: TGTGCCAGCAGTAGCGGGAGAAGGGAGACCCAGTACTTC. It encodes CASSSGRRETQYF.

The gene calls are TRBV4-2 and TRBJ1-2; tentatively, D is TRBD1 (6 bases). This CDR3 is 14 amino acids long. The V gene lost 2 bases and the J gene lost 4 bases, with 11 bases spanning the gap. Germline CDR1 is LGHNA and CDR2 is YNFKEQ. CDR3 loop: CASSQPGQRYGYTF. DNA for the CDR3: TGTGCCAGCAGCCAACCAGGACAGCGCTATGGCTACACCTTC.

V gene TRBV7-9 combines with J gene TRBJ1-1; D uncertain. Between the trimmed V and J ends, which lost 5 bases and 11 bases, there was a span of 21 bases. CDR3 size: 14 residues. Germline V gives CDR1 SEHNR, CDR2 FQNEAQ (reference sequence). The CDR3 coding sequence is TGTGCCAGCAGCAACGGGGATTTTGTCATGGTGGCTTTCTTT. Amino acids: CASSNGDFVMVAFF.

The DNA for the CDR3 is TGCGCCAGCAGCCAAGATGGAACAGGGGATATCTATGGCTACACCTTC. This gives the protein CASSQDGTGDIYGYTF. J is TRBJ1-2 and V is TRBV4-1; 7 nucleotides match TRBD1. Looked up from germline, CDR1 is MGHRA and CDR2 is YSYEKL. V was clipped by 0 bases and J by 4 bases; unmatched bases: 8. The CDR3 contains 16 residues.

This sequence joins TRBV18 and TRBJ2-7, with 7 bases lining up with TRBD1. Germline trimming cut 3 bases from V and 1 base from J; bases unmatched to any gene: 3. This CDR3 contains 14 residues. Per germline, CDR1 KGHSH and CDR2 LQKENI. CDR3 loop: CASSPPTGSYEQYF. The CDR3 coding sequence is TGTGCCAGCTCACCTCCGACAGGGTCCTACGAGCAGTACTTC.

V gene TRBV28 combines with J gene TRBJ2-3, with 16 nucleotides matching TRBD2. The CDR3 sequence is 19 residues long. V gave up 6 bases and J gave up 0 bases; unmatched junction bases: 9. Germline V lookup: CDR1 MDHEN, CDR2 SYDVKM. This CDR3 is CASRELGTSGRVSTDTQYF. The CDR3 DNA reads TGTGCCAGCAGAGAACTCGGGACTAGCGGGAGGGTAAGCACAGATACGCAGTATTTT. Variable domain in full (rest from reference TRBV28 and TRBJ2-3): DVKVTQSSRYLVKRTGEKVFLECVQDMDHENMFWYRQDPGLGLRLIYFSYDVKMKEKGDIPEGYSVSREKKERFSLILESASTNQTSMYLCASRELGTSGRVSTDTQYFGPGTRLTVL.